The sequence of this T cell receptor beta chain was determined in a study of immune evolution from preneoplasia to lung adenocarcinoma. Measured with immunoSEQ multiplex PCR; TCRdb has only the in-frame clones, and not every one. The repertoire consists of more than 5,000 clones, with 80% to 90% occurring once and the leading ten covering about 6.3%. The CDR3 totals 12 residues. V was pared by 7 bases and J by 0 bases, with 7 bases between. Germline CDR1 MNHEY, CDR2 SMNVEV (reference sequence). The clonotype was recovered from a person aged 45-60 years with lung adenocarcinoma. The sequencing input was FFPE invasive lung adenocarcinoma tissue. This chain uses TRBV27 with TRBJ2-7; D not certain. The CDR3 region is CASISSSYEQYF. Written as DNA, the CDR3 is TGTGCCAGCATTTCTAGCTCCTACGAGCAGTACTTC.